This record concerns one T cell receptor (beta chain) sequence. Using the 5' RACE reads, TCRdb records one entry per CDR3 protein without DNA. This table lists around 550,000 distinct CDR3 sequences. This sample was included in a study of T cells expressing NK-cell markers. Sample: blood T cells: a sorted CD56 or NKG2C T cell subset, CD4+ or CD8+ T cells, or bulk PBMC T cells (not recorded which). The TCR comes from a man younger than 35 in good health.

CDR3 amino acids: CSAAGLAGVEETQYF. The chain carries TRBV29-1 and TRBJ2-5; the D call of TRBD2 rests on TCRdb alone, since no DNA is present to check it. Germline V lookup: CDR1 SQVTM, CDR2 ANQGSEA. The CDR3 extends over 15 amino acids.